This T cell receptor (beta chain) comes out of a study of PD-1 blockade in classical Hodgkin lymphoma. Study-level information: Every 2 weeks, patients got 3 mg/kg intravenous nivolumab.

In every patient, relapse followed autologous stem cell transplantation, while exposure to brentuximab vedotin differed. Method: immunoSEQ multiplex PCR; TCRdb's copy keeps in-frame clones and lacks some. In the table there are 25,000 or so clones, roughly 68% of which are singletons. V shed 3 bases and J shed 1 base, with 10 bases lying between them. CDR3 length equals 15 residues. From germline, CDR1 is SGHTA and CDR2 FQGNSA. The receptor's source is a human donor with classical Hodgkin lymphoma. The starting material was peripheral blood mononuclear cells (PBMCs), obtained before the second cycle of nivolumab. The chain couples TRBV7-2 to TRBJ1-5, with D uncertain. The CDR3: CASSFDGLSNQPQHF. DNA of the CDR3: TGTGCCAGCAGCTTCGACGGTTTAAGCAATCAGCCCCAGCATTTT.